The present T cell receptor (beta chain) was sequenced within a study of T-cell memory formation after mild COVID-19. This clonotype was counted only a few times. What it recognizes is unknown. V was cut by 2 bases and J by 4 bases, with 12 bases left in between. Germline loops: CDR1 WSHSY, CDR2 SAAADI. The CDR3 spans 14 residues. Regarding the study as a whole: Some SARS-CoV-2-responding clones were already detected in memory before infection.

It was 5'RACE with constant-segment primers that produced the TCR alpha and TCR beta cDNA libraries, which carried sample barcodes and UMIs. TCRdb re-derived calls from the 5' RACE reads in MiXCR, one entry per CDR3 protein. The repertoire has 160,000 or so distinct CDR3 sequences, 30% to 35% of them found once; the top ten carry 12%. The origin of this receptor is an adult woman who had mild COVID-19 (a few samples of this study predate the infection). Cell type and time point are not known. Input material: PBMCs or a T cell subset sorted from them (not recorded which). The rearrangement links TRBV10-2 to TRBJ2-7; D may be TRBD2 (5 bases). CDR3 amino acids: CASSEADGGYEQYF. CDR3 nucleotide sequence: TGCGCCAGCAGTGAGGCGGACGGCGGGTACGAGCAGTACTTC.